The 25 T cell receptor beta chains given below trace back to one sample, sequenced in a study of blood T cell repertoires in COVID-19. Assay: immunoSEQ multiplex PCR; the TCRdb copy retains only in-frame clones and omits some. The table records under 200,000 clones, roughly 84% of them present only once. Input material: PBMCs or T cells enriched from blood (not recorded which). The origin of the receptors is a woman in her 30s who had been exposed to COVID-19.

V gene TRBV7-9 combines with J gene TRBJ1-1, with 7 bases identical to TRBD1. Trimming cost V 5 bases and J 7 bases; bases outside gene matches: 7. Germline V CDR1 and CDR2: SEHNR, FQNEAQ (reference sequence). The CDR3 has 13 residues. CDR3 in amino acids: CASSPSGQVEAFF. The CDR3 nucleotides are TGTGCCAGCAGCCCCTCTGGACAGGTTGAAGCTTTCTTT.

The chain recombines TRBV5-6 with TRBJ1-2; the match to TRBD1 covers 8 bases. Germline V lookup: CDR1 SGHDT, CDR2 YYEEEE. The V and J ends lost 0 bases and 10 bases, in that order; junction bases with no gene match: 2. The CDR3 extends over 12 amino acids. The CDR3 nucleotides are TGTGCCAGCAGCTTGGAGACAGGGGCCTACACCTTC. Its translation: CASSLETGAYTF.

In this sample, this clone turned up a few times. The chain couples TRBV14 to TRBJ1-6; possibly TRBD1 for D (6 bases). Trimming removed 10 bases from V and 5 bases from J, with 12 bases in between. Germline V gives CDR1 SGHDN, CDR2 FVKESK. The CDR3 is made up of 13 amino acids. The CDR3 bases are TGTGCCACCCGACAGGTAGATAATTCACCCCTCCACTTT. Encoded protein: CATRQVDNSPLHF.

The V gene is TRBV6-4, the J gene TRBJ2-2, with D tentatively TRBD1 (6 bases). CDR3 length: 13 amino acids. V was pared by 6 bases and J by 7 bases, with 12 bases between. Germline loops: CDR1 MRHNA, CDR2 SNTAGT. For the CDR3, the DNA is TGTGCCAGCAGCCCGGACAGTCACGGGGAGCTGTTTTTT. This encodes CASSPDSHGELFF.

The J gene is TRBJ2-1, the V gene TRBV29-1; 7 bases map to TRBD2. V lost 6 bases, J lost 2 bases, and 13 bases stayed unmatched. Per germline, CDR1 SQVTM and CDR2 ANQGSEA. This CDR3 spans 16 amino acids. As DNA, the CDR3 is TGCAGCGTCTCAATCGAAAGCGGGGAGCCCTACAATGAGCAGTTCTTC. The encoded protein is CSVSIESGEPYNEQFF.

The gene calls are TRBV7-9 and TRBJ1-1; TRBD1 is a possible D gene (6 bases). Per germline, CDR1 SEHNR and CDR2 FQNEAQ (reference sequence). The CDR3 totals 14 residues. V gave up 3 bases and J gave up 4 bases, with 12 bases separating them. CDR3 DNA: TGTGCCAGCAGCTTCTACAGGGAGGGCACTGAAGCTTTCTTT. Translating it yields CASSFYREGTEAFF.

The chain has TRBV6-5 and TRBJ2-6, with D possibly matching TRBD2 (5 bases). The V end was cut by 2 bases, the J end by 3 bases, with 8 bases between. The germline V gene encodes CDR1 MNHEY and CDR2 SVGAGI. The CDR3 runs 15 residues. The CDR3 protein is CASSYGRDGANVLTF. The CDR3 DNA reads TGTGCCAGCAGTTACGGCCGGGATGGGGCCAACGTCCTGACTTTC.

The chain couples TRBV6-1 to TRBJ1-1, with TRBD1 identical over 7 bases. CDR1 MNHNS and CDR2 SASEGT come from the germline V gene. CDR3 length equals 15 residues. Unmatched junction bases numbered 4, after V lost 2 bases and J lost 1 base. The CDR3 loop is CASSEWPGGNTEAFF. The CDR3 DNA sequence: TGTGCCAGCAGTGAATGGCCAGGGGGGAACACTGAAGCTTTCTTT.

The genes are TRBV5-6 and TRBJ1-5; D uncertain. This CDR3 spans 15 amino acids. Germline assignment: CDR1 SGHDT and CDR2 YYEEEE. Trimming removed 2 bases at V and 4 bases at J, with 13 bases between. The CDR3 DNA is TGTGCCAGCAGCTTAAGAACAGATGCTAATCAGCCCCAGCATTTT. Residues: CASSLRTDANQPQHF.

A few counts support this clone. This chain uses TRBV5-4 with TRBJ1-1, with D maybe TRBD1 (5 bases). This CDR3 contains 15 residues. CDR1 SGHNT and CDR2 YYREEE come from the germline V gene (reference sequence). Between the trimmed V and J ends, which lost 1 base and 6 bases, there was a span of 16 bases. CDR3 loop: CASSLHQSTVAEAFF. DNA for the CDR3: TGTGCCAGCAGCTTGCATCAGTCGACAGTGGCTGAAGCTTTCTTT.

This sequence joins TRBV7-2 and TRBJ2-3, with D possibly TRBD2 on 5 matching bases. The V and J ends lost 0 bases and 3 bases respectively, with 10 bases between them. The CDR3 has 15 residues. Germline lookup yields CDR1 SGHTA and CDR2 FQGNSA. CDR3: CASSLAVGVTDTQYF. The CDR3 coding sequence is TGTGCCAGCAGCTTAGCGGTCGGGGTGACAGATACGCAGTATTTT.

This chain connects TRBV19 to TRBJ2-1; 11 bases fit TRBD2. Per the germline V gene, CDR1 is LNHDA and CDR2 is SQIVND (reference sequence). Trimming cost V 2 bases and J 6 bases; bases outside gene matches: 3. The CDR3 length is 15 residues. CDR3 protein: CASSILAGGGNEQFF. In DNA form, the CDR3 reads TGTGCCAGTAGTATACTAGCGGGGGGTGGCAATGAGCAGTTCTTC.

This clone was counted between two and nine times. The J gene is TRBJ2-5, the V gene TRBV2; D possibly corresponds to TRBD2 (6 bases). The CDR3 is 13 residues long. In germline, CDR1 is SNHLY, CDR2 FYNNEI. The ends were cut back, 5 bases at V and 7 bases at J, with 14 bases in the middle. The CDR3 protein is CASSRSPGGTQYF. In DNA form, the CDR3 reads TGTGCCAGCAGTCGGTCCCCCGGGGGGACCCAGTACTTC. Variable domain in full (rest from reference TRBV2 and TRBJ2-5): EPEVTQTPSHQVTQMGQEVILRCVPISNHLYFYWYRQILGQKVEFLVSFYNNEISEKSEIFDDQFSVERPDGSNFTLKIRSTKLEDSAMYFCASSRSPGGTQYFGPGTRLLVL.

This sequence joins TRBV7-9 and TRBJ1-1, with D perhaps TRBD1 (6 bases). Germline CDR1 is SEHNR and CDR2 is FQNEAQ (reference sequence). V was pared by 6 bases and J by 1 base, with 15 bases between. The length of the CDR3 is 15 residues. The CDR3 bases are TGTGCCAGCAGACTGCAGAGGACAGAGAACACTGAAGCTTTCTTT. This sequence encodes CASRLQRTENTEAFF.

The chain employs TRBV5-1 and TRBJ2-7; TRBD2 might be the D (6 bases). Between the trimmed V and J ends, which lost 7 bases and 0 bases, there was a span of 17 bases. This CDR3 contains 15 residues. CDR1 and CDR2 from the germline V gene are SGHRS and YFSETQ. Here the CDR3 DNA reads TGCGCCAGCGGTCTCTCGGGGGTCGGCTCCTACGAGCAGTACTTC. Translated: CASGLSGVGSYEQYF.

The rearrangement joins TRBV28 to TRBJ2-6, with D perhaps TRBD2 (6 bases). CDR3 length equals 17 residues. Germline CDR1 and CDR2: MDHEN and SYDVKM. V was shortened by 3 bases and J by 2 bases, with 14 bases between the two germline ends. The CDR3 region has the DNA TGTGCCAGCAGTTTTTATGTGGGGGGAACTGGGGCCAACGTCCTGACTTTC. It specifies CASSFYVGGTGANVLTF.

The gene calls are TRBV7-2 and TRBJ1-5, with 9 bases lining up with TRBD1. The V gene's germline CDR1 is SGHTA and CDR2 FQGNSA. CDR3 length: 16 amino acids. V trimming: 1 base; J trimming: 2 bases; junction bases outside the gene matches: 3. CDR3 DNA: TGTGCCAGCAGCTTAGTGGGACAGGGAGGCAATCAGCCCCAGCATTTT. The encoded protein is CASSLVGQGGNQPQHF.

This clone was counted a single time. The chain employs TRBV12-5 and TRBJ1-2; 11 bases agree with TRBD1. The CDR3 is 16 amino acids. Per the germline V gene, CDR1 is LGHNT and CDR2 is FRNRAP. With V trimmed by 2 bases and J by 7 bases, 9 bases remained unmatched. As DNA, the CDR3 is TGTGCTAGTGGTTTGCTACGAGGACAGGGGGCGGGTGGCTACACCTTC. Amino acids: CASGLLRGQGAGGYTF. The complete variable domain, with remaining parts taken from reference TRBV12-5 and TRBJ1-2, reads DARVTQTPRHKVTEMGQEVTMRCQPILGHNTVFWYRQTMMQGLELLAYFRNRAPLDDSGMPKDRFSAEMPDATLATLKIQPSEPRDSAVYFCASGLLRGQGAGGYTFGSGTRLTVV.

The chain employs TRBV12-3 or TRBV12-4 and TRBJ1-2; tentatively, D is TRBD1 (5 bases). CDR3 length: 12 amino acids. Between the trimmed V and J ends, which lost 7 bases and 4 bases, there was a span of 10 bases. CDR3 in DNA: TGTGCCAGCACCAGGGTCTTCTATGGCTACACCTTC. Translated: CASTRVFYGYTF.

This clone has only a few counts. The CDR3 loop reads CASSPSRTGNNSPLHF. In DNA form, the CDR3 reads TGTGCCAGCAGCCCATCCCGGACAGGGAATAATTCACCCCTCCACTTT. The rearrangement links TRBV11-1 to TRBJ1-6; 8 positions match TRBD1. Trimming at V came to 5 bases and at J to 5 bases, leaving 8 bases not matched to a gene. The CDR3 covers 16 residues. Germline lookup yields CDR1 SGHAT and CDR2 FQDESV (reference sequence).

CDR3 protein: CASMTSGGTDTQYF. The CDR3, as DNA: TGCGCCAGCATGACTAGCGGGGGCACAGATACGCAGTATTTT. This chain links TRBV4-1 with TRBJ2-3, with TRBD2 matching 11 bases. V gave up 7 bases and J gave up 1 base; unmatched junction bases: 1. CDR3 size: 14 residues. Germline V lookup: CDR1 MGHRA, CDR2 YSYEKL.

The V call is TRBV5-6, the J call TRBJ1-2; D is uncertain. This CDR3 has 15 residues. Germline lookup yields CDR1 SGHDT and CDR2 YYEEEE. Trimming removed 4 bases from V and 2 bases from J, with 15 bases in between. CDR3 nucleotide sequence: TGTGCCAGCAGCCGGGGTTTTGGGCAGAACTATGGCTACACCTTC. It translates to CASSRGFGQNYGYTF.

This clone was detected only a few times. The chain is built from TRBV7-2 and TRBJ2-5; 11 bases align to TRBD2. Germline V gives CDR1 SGHTA, CDR2 FQGNSA. The CDR3 has 16 residues. The ends lost 5 bases at V and 6 bases at J; junction bases unmatched: 11. The CDR3 coding sequence is TGTGCCAGCAGCCTCACCCTAGCGGGGGGATTGAAGACCCAGTACTTC. Translated, it gives CASSLTLAGGLKTQYF.

The chain has TRBV4-1 and TRBJ1-5; 7 bases agree with TRBD1. Germline values: CDR1 MGHRA, CDR2 YSYEKL. The CDR3 spans 16 residues. Trimming cost V 1 base and J 6 bases; bases outside gene matches: 9. As DNA, the CDR3 is TGCGCCAGCAGCCAAGTCGGCCAGGGGGGTCGTCAGCCCCAGCATTTT. It specifies CASSQVGQGGRQPQHF.

The count of this clone is one. This chain joins TRBV3-1 (or the pseudogene TRBV3-2) and TRBJ2-1, with 10 positions matching TRBD1. The CDR3 length is 17 residues. CDR1 is LGHDT and CDR2 is YNNKEL in the germline V gene (reference sequence). Trimming took 3 bases from V and 6 from J; bases not matched to a gene: 11. The CDR3 DNA reads as TGTGCCAGCAGCCATTATCAGACAGGGGGCGCGCGCAATGAGCAGTTCTTC. Amino acid sequence: CASSHYQTGGARNEQFF.